This T cell receptor (beta chain) came from a study of CD8 T cells in ankylosing spondylitis. Germline lookup yields CDR1 SGHVS and CDR2 FQNEAQ. The CDR3 is made up of 14 amino acids. The V end lost 6 bases, the J end lost 0 bases, and 9 bases lay between the germline ends. General study points: Made up of fewer than 10 highly homologous variants, a TCR beta motif appeared characteristic of ankylosing spondylitis blood.

Comment on this clonotype: Its antigen is currently unknown.

Preparation of TCR beta libraries was done by quantitative 5'-RACE with molecular barcodes. TCRdb processed the 5' RACE reads anew with MiXCR; each CDR3 protein has one entry. The sample lists roughly 180,000 distinct CDR3 sequences, over 10% occurring once. The clonotype originates from a female donor with ankylosing spondylitis or in good health (not recorded which). Material: blood, either unsorted or a sorted T cell fraction (not recorded which). This chain uses TRBV7-8 with TRBJ2-1; D is unresolved. This CDR3 is CASSRSSSYNEQFF. The CDR3 coding sequence is TGTGCCAGCAGTAGAAGTAGCTCCTACAATGAGCAGTTCTTC.